A selection of T cell receptor beta chains follows, all from one sample in a study of T cells after yellow fever vaccination. TCRdb analysed the 5' RACE reads with MiXCR anew, one entry per CDR3 protein. The sample includes under 350,000 distinct CDR3 sequences, approximately 4% of them seen just once. The sample here was PBMCs, taken 5 days after the yellow fever booster vaccination. All receptors come from a man between 18 and 29 years old who received the YFV17D yellow fever vaccine. The CDR3 runs from the conserved cysteine through the conserved F or W. A D gene is named only where the DNA matches it firmly. The size field is filled for only some rows; it gives once, few, many or a size class.

j_call | d_call | v_call | clone_size | cdr3_aa | cdr3_nt
TRBJ2-7 | . | TRBV5-1 | few | CASSYTHRAPSYEQYF | TGCGCCAGCAGCTATACGCACAGGGCCCCCTCCTACGAGCAGTACTTC
TRBJ2-1 | . | TRBV19 | few | CATASQGPRGNEQFF | TGTGCCACTGCAAGCCAGGGACCGAGAGGCAATGAGCAGTTCTTC
TRBJ1-2 | TRBD1 | TRBV20-1 | . | CSANDRGYGYTF | TGCAGTGCTAACGACAGGGGCTATGGCTACACCTTC
TRBJ1-4 | . | TRBV7-9 | few | CASSLEEGPEKLFF | TGTGCCAGCAGCTTAGAGGAGGGCCCTGAAAAACTGTTTTTT
TRBJ2-1 | . | TRBV12-3/TRBV12-4 | . | CASAVGLEQFF | TGTGCCTCAGCAGTGGGGCTTGAGCAGTTCTTC
TRBJ2-5 | . | TRBV28 | few | CASHDLGETQYF | TGTGCCAGCCATGATTTGGGGGAGACCCAGTACTTC
TRBJ2-5 | . | TRBV7-6 | many | CASSLEAGRNKETQYF | TGTGCCAGCAGCTTAGAGGCAGGGAGGAATAAAGAGACCCAGTACTTC
TRBJ2-5 | TRBD2 | TRBV4-1 | . | CASSQVGLAGGYQETQYF | TGCGCCAGCAGCCAAGTGGGACTAGCGGGGGGGTACCAAGAGACCCAGTACTTC
TRBJ2-3 | TRBD2 | TRBV28 | . | CASSRLAGGLTQYF | TGTGCCAGCAGTCGACTAGCGGGGGGCCTCACGCAGTATTTT
TRBJ1-6 | . | TRBV4-1 | many | CASSQAGLNNSPLHF | TGCGCCAGCAGCCAAGCGGGTTTAAATAATTCACCCCTCCACTTT
TRBJ2-7 | . | TRBV6-2/TRBV6-3 | medium-sized | CASIGGEYEQYF | TGTGCCAGCATCGGGGGCGAATACGAGCAGTACTTC
TRBJ2-2 | TRBD1 | TRBV27 | many | CASRGTANTGELFF | TGTGCCAGCAGAGGGACAGCTAACACCGGGGAGCTGTTTTTT
TRBJ1-6 | . | TRBV14 | . | CASSQVDGAPSPLHF | TGTGCCAGCAGCCAGGTTGACGGCGCTCCCTCACCCCTCCACTTT
TRBJ2-3 | . | TRBV29-1 | few | CSVTGKADTQYF | TGCAGCGTTACAGGGAAAGCAGATACGCAGTATTTT
TRBJ2-3 | TRBD2 | TRBV4-3 | many | CASSQGREGYTQYF | TGCGCCAGCAGCCAAGGCAGGGAGGGCTATACGCAGTATTTT
TRBJ1-2 | . | TRBV5-1 | few | CASSYLGANYGYTF | TGCGCCAGCAGCTACTTGGGAGCTAACTATGGCTACACCTTC
TRBJ1-2 | . | TRBV5-1 | few | CASRFQGRNYGYTF | TGCGCCAGCAGATTCCAGGGACGTAACTATGGCTACACCTTC
TRBJ2-1 | . | TRBV27 | few | CASSSGAGSHLNNEQFF | TGTGCCAGCAGTTCTGGGGCGGGGAGTCATCTTAACAATGAGCAGTTCTTC
TRBJ2-5 | . | TRBV6-2/TRBV6-3 | few | CASRRPPGTKETQYF | TGTGCCAGCAGGCGTCCGCCCGGGACCAAAGAGACCCAGTACTTC
TRBJ1-1 | TRBD1 | TRBV7-9 | few | CASSPRQGAGKNGTEAFF | TGTGCCAGCAGCCCAAGACAGGGGGCTGGTAAAAATGGGACTGAAGCTTTCTTT
TRBJ2-3 | . | TRBV7-2 | . | CASSFSPWGSGYTQYF | TGTGCCAGCAGCTTTTCACCGTGGGGTAGCGGATATACGCAGTATTTT
TRBJ2-3 | . | TRBV20-1 | . | CSARVFARISTDTQYF | TGCAGTGCTAGAGTGTTCGCTCGGATCAGCACAGATACGCAGTATTTT
TRBJ1-2 | . | TRBV5-1 | many | CASGQPGYGYTF | TGCGCCAGCGGACAACCGGGCTATGGCTACACCTTC
TRBJ2-7 | . | TRBV3-1 | many | CASSGRLPDYEQYF | TGTGCCAGCAGCGGCCGACTACCTGACTACGAGCAGTACTTC
TRBJ2-2 | . | TRBV6-5 | many | CASTQWGEAGELFF | TGTGCCAGCACTCAGTGGGGGGAAGCCGGGGAGCTGTTTTTT
TRBJ2-1 | . | TRBV5-1 | many | CASSFRDEQFF | TGCGCCAGCAGCTTCAGGGATGAGCAGTTCTTC
TRBJ2-3 | . | TRBV28 | . | CASSLSGSSTDTQYF | TGTGCCAGCAGTTTGTCGGGGAGCAGCACAGATACGCAGTATTTT
TRBJ1-1 | TRBD1 | TRBV7-9 | many | CASSAQGETEAFF | TGTGCCAGCAGCGCGCAGGGGGAAACTGAAGCTTTCTTT
TRBJ1-1 | . | TRBV12-3/TRBV12-4 | many | CASSSRRMNTEAFF | TGTGCCAGCAGTTCTCGACGGATGAACACTGAAGCTTTCTTT
TRBJ2-5 | . | TRBV20-1 | . | CSAREGGREETQYF | TGCAGTGCTAGAGAGGGGGGGCGCGAGGAGACCCAGTACTTC
TRBJ2-5 | . | TRBV29-1 | few | CSVEDYRLETQYF | TGCAGCGTTGAAGACTACAGGTTGGAGACCCAGTACTTC
TRBJ2-5 | . | TRBV27 | many | CASSGGKWVQETQYF | TGTGCCAGCAGCGGAGGGAAGTGGGTTCAAGAGACCCAGTACTTC
TRBJ1-2 | TRBD1 | TRBV28 | few | CASGGGQGIYGYTF | TGTGCCAGCGGGGGGGGACAGGGAATCTATGGCTACACCTTC
TRBJ2-3 | TRBD2 | TRBV4-3 | few | CASSRTSLAGGSTDTQYF | TGCGCCAGCAGCCGGACATCCCTCGCGGGGGGGTCCACAGATACGCAGTATTTT
TRBJ2-3 | . | TRBV5-8 | . | CASSSEGRTSTDTQYF | TGTGCCAGCAGCTCAGAGGGACGAACTAGCACAGATACGCAGTATTTT
TRBJ2-6 | . | TRBV27 | many | CASSSGSSGANVLTF | TGTGCCAGCAGTTCAGGGAGCTCTGGGGCCAACGTCCTGACTTTC
TRBJ1-2 | TRBD1 | TRBV2 | few | CASRGDSLYGYTF | TGTGCCAGCAGGGGGGACAGTCTCTATGGCTACACCTTC
TRBJ2-3 | TRBD2 | TRBV20-1 | few | CSGETSGTDTQYF | TGCAGTGGCGAAACTAGCGGTACAGATACGCAGTATTTT
TRBJ1-4 | . | TRBV5-6 | once | CASSLGLTGEKLFF | TGTGCCAGCAGCTTGGGACTGACGGGGGAAAAACTGTTTTTT
TRBJ1-5 | . | TRBV20-1 | few | CSASGEGWRNQPQHF | TGCAGTGCTAGTGGCGAGGGATGGCGTAATCAGCCCCAGCATTTT
TRBJ2-1 | . | TRBV6-2/TRBV6-3 | few | CASSDSLWGLVDEQFF | TGTGCCAGCTCGGACTCCTTGTGGGGGCTTGTCGATGAGCAGTTCTTC
TRBJ2-3 | TRBD2 | TRBV20-1 | few | CSASAPSGVVDTQYF | TGCAGTGCTAGCGCCCCGAGCGGGGTGGTAGATACGCAGTATTTT
TRBJ2-1 | TRBD2 | TRBV6-6 | few | CASSSGTSNEQFF | TGTGCCAGCAGTTCCGGGACTAGCAATGAGCAGTTCTTC
TRBJ2-1 | . | TRBV11-1 | . | CGSCLGGGGDNEQFF | TGTGGCAGCTGCTTAGGTGGGGGGGGCGACAATGAGCAGTTCTTC
TRBJ2-3 | TRBD1 | TRBV5-1 | . | CASSPQGAFGDTQYF | TGCGCCAGCAGTCCTCAGGGGGCATTTGGAGATACGCAGTATTTT